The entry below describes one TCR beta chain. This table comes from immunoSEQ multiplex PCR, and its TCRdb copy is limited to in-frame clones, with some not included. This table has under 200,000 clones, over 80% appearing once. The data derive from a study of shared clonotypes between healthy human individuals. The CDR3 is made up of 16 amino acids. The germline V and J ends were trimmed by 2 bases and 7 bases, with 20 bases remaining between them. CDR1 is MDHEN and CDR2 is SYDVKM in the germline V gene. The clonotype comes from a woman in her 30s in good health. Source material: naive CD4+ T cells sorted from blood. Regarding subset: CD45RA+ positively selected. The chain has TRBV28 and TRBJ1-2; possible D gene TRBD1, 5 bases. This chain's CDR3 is CASSLRGRAGQIGYTF. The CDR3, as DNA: TGTGCCAGCAGTTTACGGGGGAGGGCAGGGCAGATTGGCTACACCTTC.